These T cell receptor beta chains were read from a single sample in a study of CD8 T cells in Susac syndrome. MiXCR, applied by TCRdb to the immunoSEQ multiplex PCR reads, yields one record per CDR3 protein. This sample carries some 150,000 distinct CDR3 sequences, around 96% of them seen once, and the ten largest clones take 0.15% to 0.2%. The material sequenced was CD4+ T cells from PBMCs. Receptors originate from a human donor with Susac syndrome. The conserved cysteine and the conserved F or W are not part of the CDR3 here. Each record gives: V gene, J gene, CDR3 protein.

TRBV7-9	TRBJ2-6	ASSARSGANVLT
TRBV29-1	TRBJ2-7	SVTTGTYEQY
TRBV20-1	TRBJ2-3	SAWTSGRMDTQY
TRBV4-1	TRBJ1-2	ASSQDSRGANYGYT
TRBV11-3	TRBJ2-7	ASSLRPGGEQY
TRBV2	TRBJ2-5	ASSARTGGEETQY
TRBV28	TRBJ2-1	ASSTGQGQF
TRBV2	TRBJ2-4	ASSEQENIQY
TRBV20-1	TRBJ1-6	SAPGQGNSPLH
TRBV5-1	TRBJ1-6	ASSLDGRGDSPLH
TRBV7-7	TRBJ2-6	ASSLTTGPVLT
TRBV15	TRBJ2-6	ATSGNRGALSGANVLT
TRBV18	TRBJ2-5	ASQTPSQETQY
TRBV20-1	TRBJ1-5	SASEANQPQH
TRBV28	TRBJ2-7	ASARTRLPPTEQY
TRBV21-1	TRBJ2-1	ASSKGRPDYNEQF
TRBV20-1	TRBJ1-1	SARDNSAGRTEAF
TRBV12-3/TRBV12-4	TRBJ2-5	ASSVEETQY
TRBV5-6	TRBJ2-3	ASSLGGLGTDTQY
TRBV15	TRBJ1-2	ATSREGEGYGYT
TRBV28	TRBJ1-4	ASSYGKEKLF
TRBV5-4	TRBJ2-7	ASSPPGLAGDEQY
TRBV2	TRBJ2-1	ASSEAGLAGDEQF
TRBV5-1	TRBJ2-5	ASSLGQSTETQY
TRBV25-1	TRBJ2-5	ASGPGTGRQETQY
TRBV20-1	TRBJ1-4	SATRDSGTNEKLF
TRBV5-6	TRBJ1-2	ASSTTPTGLGLYGYT
TRBV27	TRBJ2-5	ASSPRGGETQY
TRBV29-1	TRBJ1-4	SVADRGEEKLF
TRBV3-1	TRBJ2-5	ASSQEERTQY
TRBV13	TRBJ2-7	ASSLVDRDSYEQY
TRBV9	TRBJ2-5	ASGPIQETQY
TRBV5-1	TRBJ2-5	ASSSGTDQETQY
TRBV3-1	TRBJ2-2	ASSQGGTGGELF
TRBV2	TRBJ2-1	ASSRRGGTYNEQF
TRBV5-6	TRBJ1-6	ASSLSGGNSPLH
TRBV20-1	TRBJ1-6	SARERTTGNSPLH
TRBV12-3/TRBV12-4	TRBJ1-2	ASSFSTDRLFGYT
TRBV23-1	TRBJ1-1	ASIQRGRTEAF
TRBV12-3/TRBV12-4	TRBJ1-2	ASSLATEGYGYT
TRBV14	TRBJ1-1	ASSQEAGLTEAF
TRBV29-1	TRBJ1-1	SVGGDTEAF
TRBV29-1	TRBJ2-1	SVARDSYNEQF
TRBV15	TRBJ1-6	ATSRDRGNSPLH
TRBV14	TRBJ1-2	ASSQAGRPSSYGYT
TRBV4-1	TRBJ2-1	ASSGGGPRSNEQF
TRBV5-1	TRBJ1-1	ASSLASGAEAF
TRBV3-1	TRBJ2-7	ASSQRKKEQY
TRBV20-1	TRBJ2-7	SARVMAYEQY
TRBV6-1	TRBJ1-2	ASSEARGGYDGYT
TRBV5-1	TRBJ1-1	ASSSDRGEAF
TRBV2	TRBJ2-1	ASSEGLAAINEQF